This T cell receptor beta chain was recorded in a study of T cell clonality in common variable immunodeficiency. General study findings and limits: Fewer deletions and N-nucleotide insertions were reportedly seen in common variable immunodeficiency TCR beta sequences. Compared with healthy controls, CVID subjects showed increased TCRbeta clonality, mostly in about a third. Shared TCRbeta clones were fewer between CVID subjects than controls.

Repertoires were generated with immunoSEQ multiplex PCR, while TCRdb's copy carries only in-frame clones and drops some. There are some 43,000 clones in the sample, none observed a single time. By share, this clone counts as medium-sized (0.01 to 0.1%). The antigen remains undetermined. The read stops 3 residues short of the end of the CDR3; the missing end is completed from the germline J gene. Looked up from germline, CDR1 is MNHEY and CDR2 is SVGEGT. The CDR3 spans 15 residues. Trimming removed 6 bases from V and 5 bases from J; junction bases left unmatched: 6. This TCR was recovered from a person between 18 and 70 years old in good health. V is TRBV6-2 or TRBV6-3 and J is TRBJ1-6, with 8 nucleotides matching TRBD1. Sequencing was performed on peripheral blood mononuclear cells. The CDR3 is CASRVAGGDNSPLHF. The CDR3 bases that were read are TGTGCCAGCAGAGTCGCAGGGGGCGATAATTCACCC.